The rows below give T cell receptor beta chains drawn from one sample of a study of blood T cell repertoires in COVID-19. The repertoire was sequenced with immunoSEQ multiplex PCR; TCRdb's copy has only in-frame clones and lacks some. The sample holds 270,000 or so clones, 80% to 90% seen once. The specimen was peripheral blood. These receptors were taken from a woman between 40 and 50 years old who had recovered from COVID-19. CDR3s include the opening cysteine and the closing phenylalanine or tryptophan. Clone size is not always given. Where it is, it says once, few, many or a class for expanded clones.

clone_size j_call v_call cdr3_length cdr3_aa
NA TRBJ2-2 TRBV12-3/TRBV12-4 13 CASSWLGAGELFF
NA TRBJ2-5 TRBV6-5 14 CATGSGTGKRSQYF
NA TRBJ1-6 TRBV20-1 13 CSASVGGNSPLHF
NA TRBJ2-2 TRBV4-2 15 CASSQQTSGGRELFF
NA TRBJ1-5 TRBV28 16 CATHWPDGAGNQPQHF
NA TRBJ1-2 TRBV5-1 14 CASSLWGQDSGYTF
NA TRBJ2-5 TRBV30 17 CAWMGGSLTSGQETQYF
NA TRBJ2-5 TRBV27 15 CASSLASGAGETQYF
once TRBJ1-2 TRBV19 14 CASSIVNSHYGYTF
NA TRBJ1-4 TRBV7-9 17 CASSLGTGAWGNEKLFF
NA TRBJ1-2 TRBV29-1 13 CSVEVGQGIGYTF
NA TRBJ1-2 TRBV19 11 CASRESGGYTF
NA TRBJ2-1 TRBV10-3 14 CAIGPGTPYNEQFF
NA TRBJ1-2 TRBV5-1 14 CASSFASTSYGYTF
NA TRBJ2-1 TRBV12-1 15 CASSSTAGPYNEQFF
NA TRBJ2-1 TRBV4-1 13 CASSQVQEDEQFF
NA TRBJ2-3 TRBV7-9 16 CASSLYGLAGVDTQYF
NA TRBJ2-2 TRBV19 18 CASSLGLAGGPVVGELFF
once TRBJ1-2 TRBV30 17 CATEAGRAGGSYYGYTF
NA TRBJ1-1 TRBV29-1 13 CSVLGQGETEAFF
NA TRBJ2-3 TRBV7-2 16 CASSSLGAGSADTQYF
NA TRBJ1-1 TRBV2 13 CASNPSGNTEAFF
NA TRBJ2-1 TRBV12-5 11 CASASYSEQFF
once TRBJ2-3 TRBV5-4 15 CASSLVQGSTDTQYF
NA TRBJ2-2 TRBV28 15 CASSGGQLNTGELFF
NA TRBJ2-3 TRBV7-2 15 CASSSRLALKDTQYF
NA TRBJ1-4 TRBV27 19 CASSETSQGIPATNEKLFF
few TRBJ2-3 TRBV12-3/TRBV12-4 12 CASSSGADTQYF
NA TRBJ1-5 TRBV28 15 CASSRYRTGVQPQHF